This T cell receptor (beta chain) was captured by sequencing in a study of cytomegalovirus exposure and HLA in healthy donors. Findings of the study overall: Common viral pathogens (according to a later analysis) appeared linked to several of the most significant clusters. Through in vitro validation, three CMV-associated chains were shown to be specific for CMV antigens. Analysis performed later found about 17,000 TCR beta sequences associated with HLA alleles at 0.05 false discovery rate. CMV serostatus alone was available as immune exposure information.

This CDR3 has 11 residues. CDR1 and CDR2 (germline): DFQATT, SNEGSKA (reference sequence). The ends were cut back, 5 bases at V and 5 bases at J, with 10 bases in the middle. The PCR employed 60 Vbeta primers together with 13 Jbeta primers. Repertoires were generated with immunoSEQ multiplex PCR, while TCRdb's copy carries only in-frame clones and drops some. This repertoire shows over 100,000 clones, 69% found once; its top ten account for about 5%. Turning to this clone: Its antigen remains unknown.

The sample taken for sequencing was PBMCs. The gene calls are TRBV20-1 and TRBJ2-7; a possible D gene is TRBD1 (6 bases). This TCR was sampled from an older woman in good health and CMV-seropositive. This CDR3 reads CSAQQGDEQYF. In DNA, the CDR3 is TGCAGTGCTCAACAGGGTGACGAGCAGTACTTC.